A single sample is the source of the 2 T cell receptor beta chains below, sequenced in a study of control samples from healthy donors and cancer patients. TCRdb's copy holds only in-frame clones and misses some; the assay was immunoSEQ multiplex PCR. The profile shows 210,000 or so clones, around 93% of them singletons. Sample: blood. The receptor source for this set is a man aged 25 to 40 in good health.

The chain joins TRBV5-1 to TRBJ2-7, with TRBD1 as a possible D gene (5 bases). Trimming removed 0 bases from V and 7 bases from J, with 14 bases in between. The CDR3 is made up of 14 amino acids. Germline CDR1 SGHRS, CDR2 YFSETQ. The CDR3 loop is CASSLGRVVGEQYF. In DNA form, the CDR3 reads TGCGCCAGCAGCTTGGGCAGGGTCGTGGGGGAGCAGTACTTC.

The rearrangement links TRBV19 to TRBJ1-1; 7 bases line up with TRBD1. Losses at the gene ends were 5 bases for V and 6 bases for J; bases not matched to a gene: 9. The CDR3 covers 14 residues. Germline CDR1 and CDR2: LNHDA and SQIVND (reference sequence). CDR3 in DNA: TGTGCCAGTAGTCCCCGACAGGGCCATGCTGAAGCTTTCTTT. This codes for CASSPRQGHAEAFF.